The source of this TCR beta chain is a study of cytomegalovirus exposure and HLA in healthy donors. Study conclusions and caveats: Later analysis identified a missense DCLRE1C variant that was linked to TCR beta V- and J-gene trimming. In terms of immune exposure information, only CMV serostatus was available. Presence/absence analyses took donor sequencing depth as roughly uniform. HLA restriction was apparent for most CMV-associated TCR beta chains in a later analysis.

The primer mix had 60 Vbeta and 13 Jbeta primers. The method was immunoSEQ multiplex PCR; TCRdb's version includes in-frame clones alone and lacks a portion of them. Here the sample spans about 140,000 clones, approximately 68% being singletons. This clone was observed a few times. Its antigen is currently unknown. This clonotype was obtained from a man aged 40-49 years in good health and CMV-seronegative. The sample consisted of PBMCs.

CDR3 protein: CASSLGLASYEQYF. The CDR3 DNA follows: TGTGCCAGCAGTTTGGGGCTAGCGAGCTACGAGCAGTACTTC. This sequence joins TRBV6-5 and TRBJ2-7, with D perhaps matching TRBD2 (6 bases). This CDR3 has 14 amino acids. Looked up from germline, CDR1 is MNHEY and CDR2 is SVGAGI. The V gene lost 4 bases and the J gene lost 3 bases, with 13 bases spanning the gap.